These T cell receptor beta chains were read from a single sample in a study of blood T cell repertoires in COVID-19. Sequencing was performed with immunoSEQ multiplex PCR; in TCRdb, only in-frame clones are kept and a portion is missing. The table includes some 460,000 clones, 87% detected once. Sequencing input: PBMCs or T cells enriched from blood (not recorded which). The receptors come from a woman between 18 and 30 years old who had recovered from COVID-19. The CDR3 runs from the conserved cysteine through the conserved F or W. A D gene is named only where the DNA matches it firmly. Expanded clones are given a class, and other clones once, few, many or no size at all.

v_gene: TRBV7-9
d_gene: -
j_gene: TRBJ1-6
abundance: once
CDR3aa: CASRAKGLSYNSPLHF
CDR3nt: TGTGCCAGCAGAGCCAAGGGGTTGAGCTATAATTCACCCCTCCACTTT

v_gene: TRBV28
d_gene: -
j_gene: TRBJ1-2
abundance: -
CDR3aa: CASSLPRGDGYTF
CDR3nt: TGTGCCAGCAGTTTGCCCCGGGGGGATGGCTACACCTTC

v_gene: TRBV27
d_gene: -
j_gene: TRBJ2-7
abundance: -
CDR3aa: CASSLQTIGYEQYF
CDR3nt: TGTGCCAGCAGTCTACAGACAATTGGGTACGAGCAGTACTTC

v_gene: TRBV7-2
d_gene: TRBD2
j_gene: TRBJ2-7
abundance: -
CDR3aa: CASSSGLAYEQYF
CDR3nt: TGTGCCAGCAGCTCCGGACTAGCCTACGAGCAGTACTTC

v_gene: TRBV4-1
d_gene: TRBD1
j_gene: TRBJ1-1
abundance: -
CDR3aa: CASSLSGTVNTEAFF
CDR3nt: TGCGCCAGCAGCCTATCCGGGACAGTGAACACTGAAGCTTTCTTT

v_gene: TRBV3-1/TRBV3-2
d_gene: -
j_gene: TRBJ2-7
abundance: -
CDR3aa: CASSQKPSSSYEQYF
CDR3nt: TGTGCCAGCAGCCAAAAGCCCTCAAGCTCCTACGAGCAGTACTTC

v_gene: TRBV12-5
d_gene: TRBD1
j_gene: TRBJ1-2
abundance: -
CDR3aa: CASGPTTGQGVYGYTF
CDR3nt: TGTGCTAGTGGTCCAACAACTGGACAGGGAGTCTATGGCTACACCTTC

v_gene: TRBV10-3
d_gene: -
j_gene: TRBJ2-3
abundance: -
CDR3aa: CAISASGGPDTQYF
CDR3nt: TGTGCCATCAGTGCTTCCGGGGGGCCAGATACGCAGTATTTT

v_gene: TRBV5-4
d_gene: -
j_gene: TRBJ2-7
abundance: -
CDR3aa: CASSLYAGQHRYEQYF
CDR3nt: TGTGCCAGCAGCTTATACGCGGGACAGCACCGTTACGAGCAGTACTTC

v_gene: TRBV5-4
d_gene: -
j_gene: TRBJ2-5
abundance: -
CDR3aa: CASSLDEGVQETQYF
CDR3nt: TGTGCCAGCAGCTTGGATGAGGGGGTCCAAGAGACCCAGTACTTC

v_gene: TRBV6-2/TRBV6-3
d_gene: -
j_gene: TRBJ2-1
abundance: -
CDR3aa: CASSYLDREQFF
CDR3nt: TGTGCCAGCAGTTACCTAGACAGAGAGCAGTTCTTC

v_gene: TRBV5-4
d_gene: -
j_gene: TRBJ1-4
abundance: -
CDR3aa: CASSLVGAENEKLFF
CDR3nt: TGTGCCAGCAGCTTGGTAGGGGCTGAGAATGAAAAACTGTTTTTT

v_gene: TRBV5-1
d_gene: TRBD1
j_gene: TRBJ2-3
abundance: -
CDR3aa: CASIDRKGATDTQYF
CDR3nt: TGCGCCAGCATTGATCGGAAGGGGGCAACAGATACGCAGTATTTT

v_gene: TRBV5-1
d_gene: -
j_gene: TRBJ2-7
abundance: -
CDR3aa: CASSPSSYEQYF
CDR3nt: TGCGCCAGCAGCCCGAGCTCCTACGAGCAGTACTTC

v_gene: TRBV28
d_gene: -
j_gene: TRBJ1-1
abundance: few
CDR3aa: CGIYRGTEAFF
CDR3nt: TGTGGCATCTACCGGGGCACTGAAGCTTTCTTT

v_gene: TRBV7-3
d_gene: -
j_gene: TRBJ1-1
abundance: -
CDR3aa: CASRTAPNTEAFF
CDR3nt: TGTGCCAGCCGGACAGCTCCAAACACTGAAGCTTTCTTT

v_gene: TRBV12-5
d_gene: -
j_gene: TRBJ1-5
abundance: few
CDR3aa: CASGLEQNQPQHF
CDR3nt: TGTGCTAGTGGTTTGGAACAGAATCAGCCCCAGCATTTT

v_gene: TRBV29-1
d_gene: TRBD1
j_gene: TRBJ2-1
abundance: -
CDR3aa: CSVSGGYNEQFF
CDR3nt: TGCAGCGTCTCAGGGGGCTACAATGAGCAGTTCTTC

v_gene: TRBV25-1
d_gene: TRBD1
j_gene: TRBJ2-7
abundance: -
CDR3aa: CASSGRTGGYEQYF
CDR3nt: TGTGCCAGCAGCGGCCGGACAGGGGGTTACGAGCAGTACTTC

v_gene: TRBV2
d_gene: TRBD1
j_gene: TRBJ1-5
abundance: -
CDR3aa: CASSVQGVGQPQHF
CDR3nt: TGTGCCAGCAGTGTACAGGGGGTAGGTCAGCCCCAGCATTTT

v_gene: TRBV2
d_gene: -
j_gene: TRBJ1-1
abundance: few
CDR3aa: CASSLQGRGTEAFF
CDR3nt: TGTGCCAGCAGTCTCCAGGGGAGGGGCACTGAAGCTTTCTTT

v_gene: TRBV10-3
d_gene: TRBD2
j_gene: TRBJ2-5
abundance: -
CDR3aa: CAISLAGGETQYF
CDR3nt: TGTGCCATCAGCCTAGCGGGGGGTGAGACCCAGTACTTC

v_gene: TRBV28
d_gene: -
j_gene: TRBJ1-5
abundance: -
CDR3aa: CASSTNDGTNSNQPQHF
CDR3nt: TGTGCCAGCAGTACGAACGACGGGACAAATAGCAATCAGCCCCAGCATTTT

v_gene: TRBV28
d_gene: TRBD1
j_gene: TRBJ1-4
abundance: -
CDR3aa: CASSSSDREGNEKLFF
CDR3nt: TGTGCCAGCAGCTCCTCGGACAGGGAGGGGAATGAAAAACTGTTTTTT

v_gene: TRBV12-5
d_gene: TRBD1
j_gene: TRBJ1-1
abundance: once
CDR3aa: CASGFTGQGMNTEAFF
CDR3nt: TGTGCTAGTGGTTTTACGGGACAGGGAATGAACACTGAAGCTTTCTTT